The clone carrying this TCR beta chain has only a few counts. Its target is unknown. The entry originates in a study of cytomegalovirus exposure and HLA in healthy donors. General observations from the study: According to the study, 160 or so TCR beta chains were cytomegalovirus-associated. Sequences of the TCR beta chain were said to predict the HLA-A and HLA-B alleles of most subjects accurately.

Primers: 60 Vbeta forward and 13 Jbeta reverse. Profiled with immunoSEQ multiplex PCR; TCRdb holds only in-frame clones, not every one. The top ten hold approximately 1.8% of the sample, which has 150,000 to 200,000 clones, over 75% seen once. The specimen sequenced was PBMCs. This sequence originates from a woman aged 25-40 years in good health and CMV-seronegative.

The CDR3 is CASRRTGVADTQYF. In DNA, the CDR3 is TGTGCCAGTAGGAGGACAGGGGTGGCAGATACGCAGTATTTT. The chain employs TRBV19 and TRBJ2-3; 9 bases line up with TRBD1. V shed 6 bases, J shed 4 bases, and the junction held 5 bases outside the gene matches. The CDR3 covers 14 residues. The germline V gene has CDR1 LNHDA and CDR2 SQIVND (reference sequence).